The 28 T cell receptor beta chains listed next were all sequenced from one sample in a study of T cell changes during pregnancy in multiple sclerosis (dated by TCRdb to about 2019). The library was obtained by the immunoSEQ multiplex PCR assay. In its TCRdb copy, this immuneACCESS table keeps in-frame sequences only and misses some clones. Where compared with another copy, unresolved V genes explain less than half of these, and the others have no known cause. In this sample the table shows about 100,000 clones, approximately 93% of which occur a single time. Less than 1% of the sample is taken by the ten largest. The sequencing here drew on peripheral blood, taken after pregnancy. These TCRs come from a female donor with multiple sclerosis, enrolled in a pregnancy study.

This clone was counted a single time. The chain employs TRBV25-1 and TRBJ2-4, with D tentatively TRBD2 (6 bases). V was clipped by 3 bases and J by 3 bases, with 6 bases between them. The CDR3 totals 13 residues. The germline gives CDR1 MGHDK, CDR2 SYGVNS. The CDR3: CASSEGGKNIQYF. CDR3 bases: TGTGCCAGCAGTGAGGGAGGCAAAAACATTCAGTACTTC.

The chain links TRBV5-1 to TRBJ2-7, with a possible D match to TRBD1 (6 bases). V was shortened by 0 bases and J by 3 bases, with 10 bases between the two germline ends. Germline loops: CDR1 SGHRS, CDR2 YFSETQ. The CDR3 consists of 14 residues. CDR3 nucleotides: TGCGCCAGCAGCTTGGGAACAGGGTTCTACGAGCAGTACTTC. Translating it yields CASSLGTGFYEQYF. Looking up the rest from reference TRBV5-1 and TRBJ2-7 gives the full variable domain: KAGVTQTPRYLIKTRGQQVTLSCSPISGHRSVSWYQQTPGQGLQFLFEYFSETQRNKGNFPGRFSGRQFSNSRSEMNVSTLELGDSALYLCASSLGTGFYEQYFGPGTRLTVT.

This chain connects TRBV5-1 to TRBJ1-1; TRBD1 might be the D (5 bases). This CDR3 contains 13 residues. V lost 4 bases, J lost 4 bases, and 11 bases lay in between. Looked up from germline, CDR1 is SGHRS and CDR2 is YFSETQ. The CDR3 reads CASSPRAGTEAFF. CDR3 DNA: TGCGCCAGCAGCCCCAGGGCAGGCACTGAAGCTTTCTTT.

The CDR3 bases are TGCGCCAGCAGCCTGGGGAGCCCGGGGACGCAGTATTTT. Protein: CASSLGSPGTQYF. The chain couples TRBV4-3 to TRBJ2-3; TRBD2 is a possible D gene (5 bases). Trimming took off 4 bases at V and 9 bases at J, with 14 bases between the two ends. This CDR3 contains 13 residues. Germline CDR1 reads LGHNA; CDR2 reads YSLEER.

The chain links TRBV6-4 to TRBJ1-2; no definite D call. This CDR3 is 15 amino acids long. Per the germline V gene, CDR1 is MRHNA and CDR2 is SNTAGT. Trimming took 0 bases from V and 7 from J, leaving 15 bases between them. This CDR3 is CASSDSRQKQIGYTF. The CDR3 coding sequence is TGTGCCAGCAGTGACTCGAGGCAGAAACAAATTGGCTACACCTTC.

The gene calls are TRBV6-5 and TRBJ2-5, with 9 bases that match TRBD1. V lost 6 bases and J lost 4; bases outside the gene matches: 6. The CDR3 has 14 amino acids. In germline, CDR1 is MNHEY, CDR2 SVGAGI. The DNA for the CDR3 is TGTGCCAGCAGAGTGCCGGGACAGGGAGAGACCCAGTACTTC. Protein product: CASRVPGQGETQYF.

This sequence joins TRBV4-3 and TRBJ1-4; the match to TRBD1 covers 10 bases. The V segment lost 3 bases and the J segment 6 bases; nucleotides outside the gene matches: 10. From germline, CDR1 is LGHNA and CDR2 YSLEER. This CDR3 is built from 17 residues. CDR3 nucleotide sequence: TGCGCCAGCAGCCAGGCATGGAGCGGGACAGGGGATGAAAAACTGTTTTTT. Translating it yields CASSQAWSGTGDEKLFF.

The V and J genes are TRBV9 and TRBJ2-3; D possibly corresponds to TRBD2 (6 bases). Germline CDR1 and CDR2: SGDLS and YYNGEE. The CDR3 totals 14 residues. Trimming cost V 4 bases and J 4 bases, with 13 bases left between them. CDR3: CASSRGSGADTQYF. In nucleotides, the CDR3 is TGTGCCAGCAGCCGGGGGTCCGGTGCAGATACGCAGTATTTT.

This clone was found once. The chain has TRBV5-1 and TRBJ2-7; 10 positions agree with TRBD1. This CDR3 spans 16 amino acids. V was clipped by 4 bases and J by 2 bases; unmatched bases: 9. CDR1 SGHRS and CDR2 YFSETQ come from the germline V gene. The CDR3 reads CASSPRTGGNTYEQYF. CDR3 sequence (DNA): TGCGCCAGCAGCCCTCGGACAGGGGGAAATACCTACGAGCAGTACTTC.

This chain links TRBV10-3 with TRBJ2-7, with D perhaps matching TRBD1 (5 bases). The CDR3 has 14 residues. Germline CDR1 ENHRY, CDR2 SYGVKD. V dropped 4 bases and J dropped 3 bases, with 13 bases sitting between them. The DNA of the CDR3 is TGTGCCATCAGTGGGTACGACAGTAACTACGAGCAGTACTTC. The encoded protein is CAISGYDSNYEQYF.

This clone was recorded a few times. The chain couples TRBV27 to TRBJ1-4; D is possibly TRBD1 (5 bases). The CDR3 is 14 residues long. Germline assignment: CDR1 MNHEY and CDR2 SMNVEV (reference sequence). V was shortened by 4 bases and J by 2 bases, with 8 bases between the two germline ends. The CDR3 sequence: CASSSGLTNEKLFF. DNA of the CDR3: TGTGCCAGCAGTTCAGGGTTGACTAATGAAAAACTGTTTTTT.

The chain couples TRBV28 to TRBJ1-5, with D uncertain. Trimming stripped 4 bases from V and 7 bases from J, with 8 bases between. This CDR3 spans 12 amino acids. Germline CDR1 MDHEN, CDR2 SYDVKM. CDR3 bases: TGTGCCAGCAGTTCGGCGGGGCAGCCCCAGCATTTT. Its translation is CASSSAGQPQHF.

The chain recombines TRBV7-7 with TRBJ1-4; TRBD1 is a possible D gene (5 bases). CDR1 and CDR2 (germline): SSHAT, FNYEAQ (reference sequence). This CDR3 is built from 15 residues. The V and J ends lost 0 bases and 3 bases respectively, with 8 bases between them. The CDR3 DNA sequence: TGTGCCAGCAGCTTAGCTAGGGGCGCTAATGAAAAACTGTTTTTT. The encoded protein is CASSLARGANEKLFF.

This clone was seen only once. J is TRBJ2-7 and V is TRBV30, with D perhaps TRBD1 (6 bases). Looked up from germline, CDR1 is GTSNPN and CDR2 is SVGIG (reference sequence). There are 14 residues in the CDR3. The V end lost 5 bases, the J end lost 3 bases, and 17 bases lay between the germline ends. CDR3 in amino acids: CAWRSLDRYYEQYF. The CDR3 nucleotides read TGTGCCTGGCGATCTCTGGACAGATACTACGAGCAGTACTTC.

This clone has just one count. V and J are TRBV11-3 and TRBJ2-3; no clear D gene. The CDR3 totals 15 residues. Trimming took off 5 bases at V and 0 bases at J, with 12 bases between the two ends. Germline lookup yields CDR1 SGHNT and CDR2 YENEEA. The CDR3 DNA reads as TGTGCCAGCAGCGAAACAGAGTTCAGCACAGATACGCAGTATTTT. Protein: CASSETEFSTDTQYF.

CDR3 bases: TGTGCCAGTTCCCCGGCTAGCGGATCCTACGAGCAGTACTTC. Protein: CASSPASGSYEQYF. The chain combines TRBV19 with TRBJ2-7, with TRBD2 identical over 7 bases. The CDR3 totals 14 residues. V trimming: 8 bases; J trimming: 1 base; junction bases outside the gene matches: 8. CDR1 and CDR2 from the germline V gene are LNHDA and SQIVND (reference sequence).

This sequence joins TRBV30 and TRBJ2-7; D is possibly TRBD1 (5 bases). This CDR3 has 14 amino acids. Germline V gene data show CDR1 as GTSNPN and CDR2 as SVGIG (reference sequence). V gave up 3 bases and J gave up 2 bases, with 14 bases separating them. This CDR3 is CAWRGHLTTYEQYF. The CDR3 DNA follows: TGTGCCTGGAGGGGGCACCTTACGACCTACGAGCAGTACTTC.

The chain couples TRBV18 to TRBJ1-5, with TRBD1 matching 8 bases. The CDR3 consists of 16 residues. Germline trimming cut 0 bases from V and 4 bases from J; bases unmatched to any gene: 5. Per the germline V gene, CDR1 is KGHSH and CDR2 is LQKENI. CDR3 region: CASSPPGRGQNQPQHF. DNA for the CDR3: TGTGCCAGCTCACCACCGGGCAGGGGGCAAAATCAGCCCCAGCATTTT.

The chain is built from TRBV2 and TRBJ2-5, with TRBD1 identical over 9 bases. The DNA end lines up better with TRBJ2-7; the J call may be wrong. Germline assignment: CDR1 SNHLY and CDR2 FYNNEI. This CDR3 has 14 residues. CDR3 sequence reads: CASNAGQGVNEQYF. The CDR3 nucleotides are TGTGCCAGCAACGCGGGACAGGGTGTGAACGAGCAGTACTTC.

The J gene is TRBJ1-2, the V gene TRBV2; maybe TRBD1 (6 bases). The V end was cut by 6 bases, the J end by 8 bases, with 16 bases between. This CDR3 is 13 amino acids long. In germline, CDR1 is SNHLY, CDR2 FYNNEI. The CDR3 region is CASRPRGAEGYTF. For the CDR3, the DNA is TGTGCCAGCAGGCCCCGGGGGGCGGAGGGCTACACCTTC.

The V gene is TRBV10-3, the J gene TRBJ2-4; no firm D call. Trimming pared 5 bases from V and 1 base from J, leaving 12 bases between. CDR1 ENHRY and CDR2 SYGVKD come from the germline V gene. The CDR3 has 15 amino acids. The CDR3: CAISPTPRAKNIQYF. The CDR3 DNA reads TGTGCCATCAGTCCAACCCCGAGGGCCAAAAACATTCAGTACTTC.

In DNA, the CDR3 is TGTGCCAGCAGAACGGGGGCTAGCGGCTACGAGCAGTACTTC. Translating it yields CASRTGASGYEQYF. The rearrangement joins TRBV6-6 to TRBJ2-7; a possible D gene is TRBD2 (7 bases). Germline V lookup: CDR1 MNHNY, CDR2 SVGAGI (reference sequence). This CDR3 region has 14 residues. Trimming stripped 6 bases from V and 3 bases from J, with 15 bases between.

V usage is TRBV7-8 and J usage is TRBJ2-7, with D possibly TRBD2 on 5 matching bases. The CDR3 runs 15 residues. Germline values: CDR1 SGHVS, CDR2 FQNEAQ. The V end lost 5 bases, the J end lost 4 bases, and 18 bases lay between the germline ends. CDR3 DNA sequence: TGTGCCAGCAGCCCGGAGGAGGTTCGGGTTTACGAGCAGTACTTC. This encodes CASSPEEVRVYEQYF.

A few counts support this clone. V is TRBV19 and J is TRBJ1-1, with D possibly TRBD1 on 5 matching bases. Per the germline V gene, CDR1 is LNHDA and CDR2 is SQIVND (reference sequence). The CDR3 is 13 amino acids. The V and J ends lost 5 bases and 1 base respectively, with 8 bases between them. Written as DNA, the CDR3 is TGTGCCAGTAGTCACAGGAGGAACACTGAAGCTTTCTTT. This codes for CASSHRRNTEAFF.

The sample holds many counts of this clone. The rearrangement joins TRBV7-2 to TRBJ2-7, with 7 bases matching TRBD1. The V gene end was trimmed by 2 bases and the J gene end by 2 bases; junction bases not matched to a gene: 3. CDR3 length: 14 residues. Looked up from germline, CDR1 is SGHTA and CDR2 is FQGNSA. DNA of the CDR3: TGTGCCAGCAGCTTATCCGGACAGGCCTACGAGCAGTACTTC. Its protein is CASSLSGQAYEQYF.

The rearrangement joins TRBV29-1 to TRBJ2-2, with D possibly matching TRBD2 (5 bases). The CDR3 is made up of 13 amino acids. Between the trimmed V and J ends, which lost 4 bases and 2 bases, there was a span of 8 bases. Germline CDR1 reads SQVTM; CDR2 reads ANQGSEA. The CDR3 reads CSVVRENTGELFF. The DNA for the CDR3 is TGCAGCGTTGTCCGGGAAAACACCGGGGAGCTGTTTTTT.

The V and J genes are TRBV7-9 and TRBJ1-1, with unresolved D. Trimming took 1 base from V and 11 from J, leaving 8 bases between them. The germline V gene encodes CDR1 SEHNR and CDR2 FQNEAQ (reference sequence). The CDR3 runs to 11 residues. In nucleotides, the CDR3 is TGTGCCAGCAGCTTAGACAATAACGCTTTCTTT. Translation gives CASSLDNNAFF.

This CDR3 reads CASSLSTHPYEQYF. The DNA of the CDR3 is TGTGCCAGCAGCTTAAGCACTCACCCCTACGAGCAGTACTTC. V usage is TRBV7-9 and J usage is TRBJ2-7; D gene ambiguous. The germline CDR1 and CDR2 sequences are SEHNR and FQNEAQ (reference sequence). V shed 2 bases and J shed 2 bases, with 10 bases lying between them. This CDR3 is 14 amino acids long. The entire variable domain, with the rest obtained from reference TRBV7-9 and TRBJ2-7, is as follows: DTGVSQNPRHKITKRGQNVTFRCDPISEHNRLYWYRQTLGQGPEFLTYFQNEAQLEKSRLLSDRFSAERPKGSFSTLEIQRTEQGDSAMYLCASSLSTHPYEQYFGPGTRLTVT.